Listed here are 32 T cell receptor beta chains from one sample, sequenced in a study of T cell responses to AZD1222 COVID-19 vaccine. Sequencing was performed with immunoSEQ multiplex PCR; in TCRdb, only in-frame clones are kept and a portion is missing. The repertoire holds 100,000 to 150,000 clones, with 84% as singletons. The sample was peripheral blood, taken 28 days after the second AZD1222 dose. The receptors originated from an adult who received the AZD1222 COVID-19 vaccine.

The rearrangement joins TRBV5-1 to TRBJ1-1, with D unclear. Germline CDR1 and CDR2: SGHRS and YFSETQ. The V end lost 4 bases, the J end lost 0 bases, and 13 bases lay between the germline ends. The CDR3 has 15 residues. Here the CDR3 reads CASSAPSILNTEAFF. CDR3 in DNA: TGCGCCAGCAGCGCGCCCAGTATTCTGAACACTGAAGCTTTCTTT.

The chain has TRBV6-5 and TRBJ1-2; 7 bases agree with TRBD1. This CDR3 region has 14 residues. CDR1 is MNHEY and CDR2 is SVGAGI in the germline V gene. V trimming: 6 bases; J trimming: 1 base; junction bases outside the gene matches: 5. DNA for the CDR3: TGTGCCAGCAGCCCCAGACAGGGTAACTATGGCTACACCTTC. Encoded protein: CASSPRQGNYGYTF.

The chain employs TRBV18 and TRBJ1-1, with 8 bases fitting TRBD1. V shed 8 bases and J 1 base; nucleotides not matched to a gene: 3. The germline V gene has CDR1 KGHSH and CDR2 LQKENI. This CDR3 is 13 amino acids long. This chain's CDR3 is CASAQGANTEAFF. The CDR3 nucleotides are TGTGCCAGCGCCCAGGGGGCGAACACTGAAGCTTTCTTT.

V is TRBV28 and J is TRBJ2-3, with TRBD2 matching 8 bases. Germline trimming cut 8 bases from V and 0 bases from J; bases unmatched to any gene: 4. This CDR3 comprises 14 residues. Germline V CDR1 and CDR2: MDHEN, SYDVKM. Here the CDR3 DNA reads TGTGCCAGCCGGGAGGGAACTAGCACAGATACGCAGTATTTT. This translates into CASREGTSTDTQYF.

This clone was seen more than once but under ten times. The chain is built from TRBV4-1 and TRBJ1-5, with unresolved D. This CDR3 has 16 residues. Germline V gene data show CDR1 as MGHRA and CDR2 as YSYEKL. V was pared by 3 bases and J by 0 bases, with 12 bases between. As DNA, the CDR3 is TGCGCCAGCAGCCAGGACTCAACCTATAGCAATCAGCCCCAGCATTTT. It yields the protein CASSQDSTYSNQPQHF.

The chain uses TRBV12-5 and TRBJ1-2; 10 bases are a match to TRBD1. V dropped 2 bases and J dropped 0; count of bases not matched to a gene: 12. Germline V gives CDR1 LGHNT, CDR2 FRNRAP. CDR3 length: 19 residues. CDR3 sequence: CASGLSQTGTGVANYGYTF. CDR3 nucleotides: TGTGCTAGTGGTTTGTCCCAAACCGGGACAGGGGTGGCTAACTATGGCTACACCTTC.

This rearrangement joins TRBV27 to TRBJ2-5, with D tentatively TRBD2 (6 bases). Trimming shortened V by 2 bases and J by 4 bases, and 23 bases separated the two germline ends. Germline V gives CDR1 MNHEY, CDR2 SMNVEV (reference sequence). CDR3 length equals 18 residues. The CDR3 protein is CASSLRPQTSGVGETQYF. CDR3 in DNA: TGTGCCAGCAGTTTACGCCCCCAGACTTCGGGGGTAGGAGAGACCCAGTACTTC.

This rearrangement joins TRBV27 to TRBJ1-2; D ambiguous. With 2 bases removed from V and 4 bases from J, the gap between germline ends came to 20 bases. The CDR3 covers 17 residues. Per the germline V gene, CDR1 is MNHEY and CDR2 is SMNVEV (reference sequence). In DNA, the CDR3 is TGTGCCAGCAGTTTAAAATACGGAGAAATCGGCTTCTATGGCTACACCTTC. The encoded protein is CASSLKYGEIGFYGYTF.

The V gene is TRBV7-9, the J gene TRBJ1-5; 11 nucleotides match TRBD1. The junction had 7 bases not matched to a gene; V was cut back by 6 bases and J by 6 bases. This CDR3 region has 15 residues. The germline V gene encodes CDR1 SEHNR and CDR2 FQNEAQ (reference sequence). The CDR3 sequence: CASSPGTGGIQPQHF. The CDR3 DNA reads as TGTGCCAGCAGTCCCGGGACAGGGGGTATTCAGCCCCAGCATTTT.

The chain couples TRBV29-1 to TRBJ1-3; D remains ambiguous. The V gene's germline CDR1 is SQVTM and CDR2 ANQGSEA. The CDR3 covers 13 residues. Trimming took 6 bases from V and 0 from J, leaving 9 bases between them. Here the CDR3 DNA reads TGCAGCGTACGGGTCGGCTCTGGAAACACCATATATTTT. It is translated as CSVRVGSGNTIYF.

The chain combines TRBV18 with TRBJ2-7, with a tentative D call TRBD2 (5 bases). The germline V gene encodes CDR1 KGHSH and CDR2 LQKENI. V was cut by 0 bases and J by 7 bases, with 10 bases left in between. The CDR3 loop spans 13 amino acids. The CDR3 loop reads CASSPPVRREQYF. The DNA for the CDR3 is TGTGCCAGCTCACCACCGGTCAGGAGGGAGCAGTACTTC.

CDR3 DNA: TGCGCCAGCAGCTTGGATGGGACGTGGAACACCGGGGAGCTGTTTTTT. This gives the protein CASSLDGTWNTGELFF. The chain uses TRBV5-1 and TRBJ2-2; D possibly matches TRBD1 or TRBD2 (5 bases each). This CDR3 spans 16 amino acids. Germline V gene sequence: CDR1 SGHRS, CDR2 YFSETQ. Deletions cut 0 bases from V and 1 base from J, with 10 bases between.

This sequence joins TRBV7-2 and TRBJ1-6, with D tentatively TRBD1 (6 bases). The germline gives CDR1 SGHTA, CDR2 FQGNSA. The CDR3 consists of 15 residues. V was cut by 2 bases and J by 9 bases, with 14 bases left in between. CDR3 in DNA: TGTGCCAGCAGCTTACAGGGGATGGTCGGTTCACCCCTCCACTTT. Its translation: CASSLQGMVGSPLHF.

The V gene is TRBV2, the J gene TRBJ2-3, with no clear D. Per germline, CDR1 SNHLY and CDR2 FYNNEI. Trimming shortened V by 6 bases and J by 2 bases, and 6 bases separated the two germline ends. The CDR3 is 12 residues long. CDR3 nucleotides: TGTGCCAGCAGCGGCCTCACAGATACGCAGTATTTT. Translation gives CASSGLTDTQYF.

This clone is a singleton in its sample. The chain has TRBV28 and TRBJ2-7; D may be TRBD1 (5 bases). The CDR3 totals 15 residues. The V end was cut by 2 bases, the J end by 5 bases, with 16 bases between. Germline loops: CDR1 MDHEN, CDR2 SYDVKM. The CDR3 region has the DNA TGTGCCAGCAGTTTAAAGGGGTTGGGTCGCCACGAGCAGTACTTC. Protein sequence: CASSLKGLGRHEQYF.

The rearrangement uses TRBV7-2 and TRBJ1-2, with D perhaps TRBD1 (5 bases). The V end lost 0 bases, the J end lost 5 bases, and 16 bases lay between the germline ends. The germline gives CDR1 SGHTA, CDR2 FQGNSA. The CDR3 contains 16 residues. The CDR3 DNA sequence: TGTGCCAGCAGCTTAGCGGGGGGAACCACCCTGTATGGCTACACCTTC. Protein product: CASSLAGGTTLYGYTF. Together with reference TRBV7-2 and TRBJ1-2, the CDR3 gives the full variable domain: GAGVSQSPSNKVTEKGKDVELRCDPISGHTALYWYRQSLGQGLEFLIYFQGNSAPDKSGLPSDRFSAERTGGSVSTLTIQRTQQEDSAVYLCASSLAGGTTLYGYTFGSGTRLTVV.

V usage is TRBV28 and J usage is TRBJ2-5, with TRBD2 matching over 9 bases. The CDR3 has 14 residues. Per germline, CDR1 MDHEN and CDR2 SYDVKM. The V and J ends lost 5 bases and 1 base, in that order; junction bases with no gene match: 2. The CDR3 DNA reads as TGTGCCAGCAGTCTACTAGCGGGCCAAGAGACCCAGTACTTC. It encodes CASSLLAGQETQYF.

The chain joins TRBV11-2 to TRBJ1-2; D is unclear. Trimming removed 4 bases at V and 1 base at J, with 10 bases between. The V gene's germline CDR1 is SGHAT and CDR2 FQNNGV. The CDR3 has 14 residues. The CDR3 nucleotides read TGTGCCAGCAGCTCCGACGGATTTAACTATGGCTACACCTTC. It codes for CASSSDGFNYGYTF.

This clone was counted once. The chain has TRBV19 and TRBJ1-2; no reliable D call. Germline V gene sequence: CDR1 LNHDA, CDR2 SQIVND (reference sequence). The CDR3 totals 16 residues. Between the trimmed V and J ends, which lost 2 bases and 0 bases, there was a span of 13 bases. CDR3 nucleotides: TGTGCCAGTAGTATACGAGGACCGAGCACTAACTATGGCTACACCTTC. Translated: CASSIRGPSTNYGYTF.

Concerning this clone itself: Within the sample, other DNA sequences also encode this same CDR3. The rearrangement joins TRBV18 to TRBJ1-1; possible D gene TRBD1, 5 bases. This CDR3 has 15 residues. V was cut by 1 base and J by 2 bases, with 11 bases left in between. Germline CDR1 KGHSH, CDR2 LQKENI. CDR3 nucleotides: TGTGCCAGCTCACCACTGCAGGGCCTAAACACTGAAGCTTTCTTT. Translated: CASSPLQGLNTEAFF.

The chain employs TRBV9 and TRBJ2-7, with D tentatively TRBD1 or TRBD2 (5 bases each). The CDR3 length is 14 residues. Germline assignment: CDR1 SGDLS and CDR2 YYNGEE. Between the trimmed V and J ends, which lost 4 bases and 2 bases, there was a span of 13 bases. The CDR3 sequence: CASSKGPIPYEQYF. The CDR3 DNA sequence: TGTGCCAGCAGCAAGGGACCGATCCCCTACGAGCAGTACTTC.

The CDR3 region is CASTPPGGYDGYTF. CDR3 DNA: TGTGCCAGCACCCCCCCCGGGGGTTATGATGGCTACACCTTC. The gene calls are TRBV28 and TRBJ1-2; possible D gene TRBD1, 5 bases. Per the germline V gene, CDR1 is MDHEN and CDR2 is SYDVKM. CDR3 size: 14 residues. V was clipped by 7 bases and J by 6 bases, with 18 bases between them.

CDR3 nucleotides: TGTGCCAGCAGCGCCTCCGGGACAGCCACCTACGAGCAGTACTTC. As protein: CASSASGTATYEQYF. The V gene is TRBV7-2, the J gene TRBJ2-7; 7 bases line up with TRBD1. V lost 5 bases, J lost 2 bases, and 9 bases stayed unmatched. CDR3 length equals 15 residues. Germline CDR1 SGHTA, CDR2 FQGNSA.

V gene TRBV20-1 combines with J gene TRBJ1-4; D is ambiguous. The CDR3 is made up of 15 amino acids. Trimming stripped 3 bases from V and 0 bases from J, with 11 bases between. Germline V gives CDR1 DFQATT, CDR2 SNEGSKA (reference sequence). The CDR3: CSASRNSATNEKLFF. In DNA, the CDR3 is TGCAGTGCTAGTCGAAACAGTGCAACTAATGAAAAACTGTTTTTT.

This sequence joins TRBV3-1 (or the pseudogene TRBV3-2) and TRBJ2-2; 13 bases fit TRBD2. The ends lost 4 bases at V and 0 bases at J; junction bases unmatched: 11. Germline values: CDR1 LGHDT, CDR2 YNNKEL (reference sequence). CDR3 length equals 20 residues. The CDR3 loop is CASSRRPGLAGPANTGELFF. The DNA for the CDR3 is TGTGCCAGCAGCCGACGACCGGGACTAGCGGGGCCTGCGAACACCGGGGAGCTGTTTTTT.

This sequence joins TRBV11-2 and TRBJ2-5; no definite D call. CDR3 length: 15 residues. V gave up 3 bases and J gave up 3 bases, with 14 bases separating them. Germline-derived CDR1 and CDR2 are SGHAT and FQNNGV. CDR3 sequence (DNA): TGTGCCAGCAGCTTTACCTACTCGGACGAAGAGACCCAGTACTTC. It specifies CASSFTYSDEETQYF.

This clone came up once. The chain couples TRBV3-1 (or the pseudogene TRBV3-2) to TRBJ1-1; D is perhaps TRBD1 (6 bases). CDR1 and CDR2 (germline): LGHDT, YNNKEL (reference sequence). Trimming stripped 2 bases from V and 1 base from J, with 11 bases between. The length of the CDR3 is 15 residues. The CDR3 DNA reads as TGTGCCAGCAGCCAACAGGGAGGGGGGAACACTGAAGCTTTCTTT. It is translated as CASSQQGGGNTEAFF.

This chain uses TRBV12-3 or TRBV12-4 with TRBJ1-1; no clear D. Trimming left V 4 bases short and J 11 bases short, with 17 bases between. CDR3 length: 13 residues. The DNA for the CDR3 is TGTGCCAGCAGTTCACTACTTCGGGGTCGGGCTTTCTTT. It codes for CASSSLLRGRAFF.

The genes are TRBV15 and TRBJ1-5, with 11 bases fitting TRBD1. This CDR3 contains 17 residues. Trimming at V came to 1 base and at J to 4 bases, leaving 6 bases not matched to a gene. The germline V gene encodes CDR1 LNHNV and CDR2 YYDKDF (reference sequence). Here the CDR3 DNA reads TGTGCCACCAGCAGAGGATGGACAGGGGGCGTTAATCAGCCCCAGCATTTT. Protein product: CATSRGWTGGVNQPQHF. Together with reference TRBV15 and TRBJ1-5, the CDR3 gives the full variable domain: DAMVIQNPRYQVTQFGKPVTLSCSQTLNHNVMYWYQQKSSQAPKLLFHYYDKDFNNEADTPDNFQSRRPNTSFCFLDIRSPGLGDTAMYLCATSRGWTGGVNQPQHFGDGTRLSIL.

The V call is TRBV5-1, the J call TRBJ2-7; 10 nucleotides line up with TRBD2. The CDR3 sequence is 15 residues long. Germline values: CDR1 SGHRS, CDR2 YFSETQ. The V segment lost 4 bases and the J segment 6 bases; nucleotides outside the gene matches: 10. The CDR3 coding sequence is TGCGCCAGCAGCCTGACCCCCCGGACTAGCGGCGAGCAGTACTTC. Amino acid sequence: CASSLTPRTSGEQYF.

The J gene is TRBJ2-7, the V gene TRBV7-8, with D unclear. The CDR3 contains 16 residues. V was cut by 4 bases and J by 3 bases, with 19 bases left in between. Germline-derived CDR1 and CDR2 are SGHVS and FQNEAQ. CDR3 amino acids: CASSSLMHSTVYEQYF. CDR3 coding DNA: TGTGCCAGCAGCTCCCTAATGCACTCGACGGTCTACGAGCAGTACTTC. Filled out from reference TRBV7-8 and TRBJ2-7, the complete variable domain reads GAGVSQSPRYKVAKRGQDVALRCDPISGHVSLFWYQQALGQGPEFLTYFQNEAQLDKSGLPSDRFFAERPEGSVSTLKIQRTQQEDSAVYLCASSSLMHSTVYEQYFGPGTRLTVT.

CDR3 DNA sequence: TGTGCCAGCAGCCAAGGGCCGGAGCTGTTTTTT. Translation: CASSQGPELFF. The rearrangement links TRBV3-1 (or the pseudogene TRBV3-2) to TRBJ2-2; D remains ambiguous. The CDR3 is made up of 11 amino acids. Germline assignment: CDR1 LGHDT and CDR2 YNNKEL (reference sequence). Between the trimmed V and J ends, which lost 1 base and 10 bases, there was a span of 4 bases.